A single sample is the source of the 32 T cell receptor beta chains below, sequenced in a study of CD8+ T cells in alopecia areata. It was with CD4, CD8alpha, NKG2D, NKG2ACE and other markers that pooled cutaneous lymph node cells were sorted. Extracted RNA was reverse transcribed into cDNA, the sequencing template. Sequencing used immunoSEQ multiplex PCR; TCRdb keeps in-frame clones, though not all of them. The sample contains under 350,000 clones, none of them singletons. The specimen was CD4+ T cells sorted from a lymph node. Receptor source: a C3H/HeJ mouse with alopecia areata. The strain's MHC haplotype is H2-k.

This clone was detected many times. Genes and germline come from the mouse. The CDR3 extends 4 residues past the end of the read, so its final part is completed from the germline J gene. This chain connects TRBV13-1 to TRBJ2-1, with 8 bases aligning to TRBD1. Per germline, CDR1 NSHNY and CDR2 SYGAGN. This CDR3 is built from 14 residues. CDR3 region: CASSERQGWAEQFF. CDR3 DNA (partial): TGTGCCAGCAGTGAACGACAGGGGTGGGCT.

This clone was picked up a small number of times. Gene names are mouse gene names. CDR3 sequence reads: CASRLGRTETLYF. The sequenced CDR3 bases are TGTGCCAGCAGACTGGGGCGTACAGAA. V usage is TRBV19 and J usage is TRBJ2-3, with TRBD2 matching 7 bases. The sequenced fragment ends 4 residues before the CDR3 boundary, so the rest is inferred from the germline J gene. This CDR3 region has 13 residues. From germline, CDR1 is FNHDT and CDR2 SITEND (reference sequence). J gave up 4 bases and V 5 bases, and 4 bases lay outside the gene matches.

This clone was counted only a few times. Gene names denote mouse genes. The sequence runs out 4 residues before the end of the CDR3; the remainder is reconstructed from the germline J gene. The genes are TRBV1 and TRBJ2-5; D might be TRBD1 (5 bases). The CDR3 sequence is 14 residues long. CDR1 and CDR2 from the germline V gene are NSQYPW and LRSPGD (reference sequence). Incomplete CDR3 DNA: TGCACCTGCAGTGCAGATCCAGGGTCCGAC. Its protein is CTCSADPGSD. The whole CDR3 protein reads CTCSADPGSDTQYF.

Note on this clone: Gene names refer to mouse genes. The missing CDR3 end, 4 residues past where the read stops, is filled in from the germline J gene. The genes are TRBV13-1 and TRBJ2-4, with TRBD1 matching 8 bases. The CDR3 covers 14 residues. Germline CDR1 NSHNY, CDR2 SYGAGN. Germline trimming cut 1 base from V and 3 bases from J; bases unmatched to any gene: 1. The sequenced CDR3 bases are TGTGCCAGCAGTGATCGACAGGGGCAAAAC. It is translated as CASSDRQGQN. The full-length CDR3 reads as CASSDRQGQNTLYF.

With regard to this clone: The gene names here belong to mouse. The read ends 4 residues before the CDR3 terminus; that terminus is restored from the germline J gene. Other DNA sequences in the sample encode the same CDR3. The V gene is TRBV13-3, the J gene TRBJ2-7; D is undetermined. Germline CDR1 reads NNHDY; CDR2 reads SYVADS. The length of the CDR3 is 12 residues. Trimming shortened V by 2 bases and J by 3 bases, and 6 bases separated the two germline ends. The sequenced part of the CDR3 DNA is TGTGCCAGCAGTGACCCCAACTAT. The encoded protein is CASSDPNY. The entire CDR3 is CASSDPNYEQYF.

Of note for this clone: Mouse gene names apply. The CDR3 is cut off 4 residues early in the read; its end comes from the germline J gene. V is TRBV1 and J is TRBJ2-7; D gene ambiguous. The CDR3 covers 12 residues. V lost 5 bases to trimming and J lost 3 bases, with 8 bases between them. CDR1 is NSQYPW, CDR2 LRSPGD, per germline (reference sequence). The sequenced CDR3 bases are TGCACCTGCAGTTCTCACTTCTAT. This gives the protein CTCSSHFY. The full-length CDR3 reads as CTCSSHFYEQYF.

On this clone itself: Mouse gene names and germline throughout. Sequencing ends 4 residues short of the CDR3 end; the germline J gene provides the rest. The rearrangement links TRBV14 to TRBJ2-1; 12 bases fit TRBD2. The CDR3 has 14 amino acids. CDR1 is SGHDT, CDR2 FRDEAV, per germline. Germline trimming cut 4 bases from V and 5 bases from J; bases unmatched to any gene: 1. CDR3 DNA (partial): TGTGCCAGCAGTCGGGACTGGGGGGATGCT. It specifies CASSRDWGDA. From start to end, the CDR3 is CASSRDWGDAEQFF.

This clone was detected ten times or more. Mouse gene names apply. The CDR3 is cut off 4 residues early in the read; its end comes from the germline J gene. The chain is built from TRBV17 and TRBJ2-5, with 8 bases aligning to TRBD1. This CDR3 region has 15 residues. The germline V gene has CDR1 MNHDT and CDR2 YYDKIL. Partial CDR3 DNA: TGTGCTAGCAGTAGAGATGCAGGGGGCCGGGAC. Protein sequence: CASSRDAGGRD. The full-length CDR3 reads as CASSRDAGGRDTQYF.

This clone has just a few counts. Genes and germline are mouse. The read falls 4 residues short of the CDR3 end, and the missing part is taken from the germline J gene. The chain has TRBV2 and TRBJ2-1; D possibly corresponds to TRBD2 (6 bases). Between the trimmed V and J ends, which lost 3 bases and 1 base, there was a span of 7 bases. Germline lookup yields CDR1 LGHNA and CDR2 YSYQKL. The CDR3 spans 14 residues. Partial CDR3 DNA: TGTGCCAGCAGCCACCTGGGGAACTATGCT. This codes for CASSHLGNYA. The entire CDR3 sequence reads CASSHLGNYAEQFF.

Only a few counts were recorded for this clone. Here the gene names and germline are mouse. The CDR3: CASGGGLGSSYEQYF. The sequenced CDR3 bases are TGTGCCAGCGGTGGGGGACTGGGGAGCTCCTAT. V is TRBV13-2 and J is TRBJ2-7, with TRBD2 matching 10 bases. The read ends 4 residues shy of where the CDR3 ends; the end is completed using the germline J gene. This CDR3 has 15 amino acids. J was trimmed by 0 bases and V by 3 bases; bases with no gene match: 3. Germline assignment: CDR1 NNHNN and CDR2 SYGAGS (reference sequence).

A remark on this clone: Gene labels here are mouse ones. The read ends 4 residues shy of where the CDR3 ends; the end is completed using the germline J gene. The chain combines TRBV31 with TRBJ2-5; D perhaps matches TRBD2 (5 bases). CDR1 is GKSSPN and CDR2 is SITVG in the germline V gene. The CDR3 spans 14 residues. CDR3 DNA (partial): TGTGCCTGGAGTCTAACCCTGGGAAAAGAC. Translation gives CAWSLTLGKD. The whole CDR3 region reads CAWSLTLGKDTQYF.

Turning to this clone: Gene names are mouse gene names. The CDR3: CASSLPSGGAEPGQLYF. The CDR3 bases that were read are TGTGCCAGCAGTCTACCCTCTGGGGGGGCCGAGCCCGGG. The V gene is TRBV19, the J gene TRBJ2-2; 10 bases fit TRBD2. The read finishes 4 residues shy of the CDR3 end, and the germline J gene is used to complete it. V gave up 4 bases and J gave up 6 bases; unmatched junction bases: 12. The germline CDR1 and CDR2 sequences are FNHDT and SITEND (reference sequence). This CDR3 contains 17 residues. Variable domain in full (rest from reference TRBV19 and TRBJ2-2): GGIITQTPKFLIGQEGQKLTLKCQQNFNHDTMYWYRQDSGKGLRLIYYSITENDLQKGDLSEGYDASREKKSSFSLTVTSAQKNEMAVFLCASSLPSGGAEPGQLYFGEGSKLTVL.

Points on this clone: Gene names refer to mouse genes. CDR3 amino acids: CAWSPGQTGQLYF. CDR3 DNA (partial): TGTGCCTGGAGTCCTGGACAGACCGGG. The chain has TRBV31 and TRBJ2-2; weak D call: TRBD1 (6 bases). The read gets to within 4 residues of the CDR3 end, and the germline J gene fills in the rest. The CDR3 is made up of 13 amino acids. Germline CDR1 reads GKSSPN; CDR2 reads SITVG. V gave up 1 base and J gave up 5 bases, with 8 bases separating them.

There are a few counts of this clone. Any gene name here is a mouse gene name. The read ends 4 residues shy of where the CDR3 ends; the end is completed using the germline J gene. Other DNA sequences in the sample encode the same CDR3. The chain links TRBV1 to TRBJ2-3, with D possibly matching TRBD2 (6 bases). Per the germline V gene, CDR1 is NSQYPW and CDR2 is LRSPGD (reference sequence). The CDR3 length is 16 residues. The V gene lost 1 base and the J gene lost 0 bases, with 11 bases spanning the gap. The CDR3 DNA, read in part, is TGCACCTGCAGTGCAGTACTGGGTTCTAGTGCAGAA. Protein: CTCSAVLGSSAE. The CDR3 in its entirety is CTCSAVLGSSAETLYF.

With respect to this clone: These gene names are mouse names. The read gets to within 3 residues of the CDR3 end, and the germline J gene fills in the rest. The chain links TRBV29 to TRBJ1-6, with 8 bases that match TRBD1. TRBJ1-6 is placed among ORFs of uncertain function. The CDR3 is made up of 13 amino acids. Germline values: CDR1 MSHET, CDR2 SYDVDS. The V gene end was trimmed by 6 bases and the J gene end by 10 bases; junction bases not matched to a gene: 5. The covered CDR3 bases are TGTGCTAGCAGGTCAGGGGGCGGATCGCCC. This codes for CASRSGGGSP. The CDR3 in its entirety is CASRSGGGSPLYF.

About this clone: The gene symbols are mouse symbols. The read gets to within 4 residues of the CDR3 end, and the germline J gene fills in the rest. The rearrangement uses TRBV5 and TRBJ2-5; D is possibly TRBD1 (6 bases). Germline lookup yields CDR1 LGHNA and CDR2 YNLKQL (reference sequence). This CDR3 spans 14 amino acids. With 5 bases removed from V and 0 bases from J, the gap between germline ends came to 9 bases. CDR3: CASSGQPNQDTQYF. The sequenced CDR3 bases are TGTGCCAGCAGCGGACAGCCTAACCAAGAC.

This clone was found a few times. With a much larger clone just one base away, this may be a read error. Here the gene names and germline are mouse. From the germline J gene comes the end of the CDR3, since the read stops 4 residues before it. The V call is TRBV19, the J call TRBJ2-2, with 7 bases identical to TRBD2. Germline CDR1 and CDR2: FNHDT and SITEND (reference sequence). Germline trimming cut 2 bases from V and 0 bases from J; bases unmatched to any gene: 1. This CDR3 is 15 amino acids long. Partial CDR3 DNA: TGTGCCAGCAGTATGCTGGGGGCAAACACCGGG. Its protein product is CASSMLGANTG. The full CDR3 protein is CASSMLGANTGQLYF.

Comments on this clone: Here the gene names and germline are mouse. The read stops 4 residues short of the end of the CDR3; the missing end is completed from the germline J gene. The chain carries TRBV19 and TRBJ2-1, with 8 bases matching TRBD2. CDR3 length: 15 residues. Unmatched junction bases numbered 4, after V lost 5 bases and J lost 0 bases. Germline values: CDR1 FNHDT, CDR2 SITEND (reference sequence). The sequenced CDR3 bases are TGTGCCAGCAGGCAACTGGGGGATAACTATGCT. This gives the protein CASRQLGDNYA. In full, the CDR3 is CASRQLGDNYAEQFF.

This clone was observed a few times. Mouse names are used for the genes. The sequenced CDR3 bases are TGTGCCAGCGGTGATCCACTGGGGACCGGG. It translates to CASGDPLGTG. The full CDR3 sequence reads CASGDPLGTGQLYF. The chain combines TRBV13-2 with TRBJ2-2; 7 nucleotides match TRBD2. The CDR3 end is not reached by the read, which stops 4 residues before it; the germline J gene fills it in. The CDR3 contains 14 residues. Germline V gene data show CDR1 as NNHNN and CDR2 as SYGAGS (reference sequence). V lost 1 base and J lost 5; bases outside the gene matches: 2.

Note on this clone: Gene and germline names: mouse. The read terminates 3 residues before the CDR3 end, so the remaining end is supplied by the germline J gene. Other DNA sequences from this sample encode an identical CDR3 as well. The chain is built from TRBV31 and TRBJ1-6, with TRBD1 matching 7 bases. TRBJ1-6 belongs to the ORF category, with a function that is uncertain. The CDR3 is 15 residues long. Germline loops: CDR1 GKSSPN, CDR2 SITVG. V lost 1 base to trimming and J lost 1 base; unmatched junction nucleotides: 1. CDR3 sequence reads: CAWSPTGSYNSPLYF. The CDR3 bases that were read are TGTGCCTGGAGTCCGACAGGGTCCTATAATTCGCCC.

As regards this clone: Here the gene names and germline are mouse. CDR3 protein: CASTPPGAYAEQFF. The CDR3 bases that were read are TGTGCCAGCACTCCGCCTGGGGCCTATGCT. The chain combines TRBV19 with TRBJ2-1; a possible D gene is TRBD2 (6 bases). The read ends 4 residues early relative to the CDR3; the germline J gene fills the gap. Germline values: CDR1 FNHDT, CDR2 SITEND (reference sequence). CDR3 length: 14 residues. V was clipped by 6 bases and J by 3 bases, with 13 bases between them.

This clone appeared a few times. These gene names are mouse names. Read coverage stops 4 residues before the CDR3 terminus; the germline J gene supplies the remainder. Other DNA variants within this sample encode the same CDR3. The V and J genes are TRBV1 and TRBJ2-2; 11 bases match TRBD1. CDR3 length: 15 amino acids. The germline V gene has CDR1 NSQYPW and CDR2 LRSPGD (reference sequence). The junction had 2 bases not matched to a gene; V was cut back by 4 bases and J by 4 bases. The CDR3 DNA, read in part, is TGCACCTGCAGTGGGACAGGGGGCGGCACCGGG. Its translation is CTCSGTGGGTG. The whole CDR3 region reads CTCSGTGGGTGQLYF.

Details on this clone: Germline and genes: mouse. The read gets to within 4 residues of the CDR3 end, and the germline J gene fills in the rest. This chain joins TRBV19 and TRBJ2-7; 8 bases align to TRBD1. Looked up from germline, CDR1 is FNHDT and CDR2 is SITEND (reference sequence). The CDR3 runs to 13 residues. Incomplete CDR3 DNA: TGTGCCAGCAGTATCCGACAGGGGTAT. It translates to CASSIRQGY. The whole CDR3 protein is CASSIRQGYEQYF.

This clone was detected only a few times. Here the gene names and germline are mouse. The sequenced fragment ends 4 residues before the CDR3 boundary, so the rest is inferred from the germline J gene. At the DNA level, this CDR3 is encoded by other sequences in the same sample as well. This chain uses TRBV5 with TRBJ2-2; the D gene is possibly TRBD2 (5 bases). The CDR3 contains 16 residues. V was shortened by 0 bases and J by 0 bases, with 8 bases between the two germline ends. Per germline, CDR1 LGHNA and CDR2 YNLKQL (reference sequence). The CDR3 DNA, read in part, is TGTGCCAGCAGCCAAGATCTGGGTGCAAACACCGGG. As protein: CASSQDLGANTG. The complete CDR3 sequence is CASSQDLGANTGQLYF.

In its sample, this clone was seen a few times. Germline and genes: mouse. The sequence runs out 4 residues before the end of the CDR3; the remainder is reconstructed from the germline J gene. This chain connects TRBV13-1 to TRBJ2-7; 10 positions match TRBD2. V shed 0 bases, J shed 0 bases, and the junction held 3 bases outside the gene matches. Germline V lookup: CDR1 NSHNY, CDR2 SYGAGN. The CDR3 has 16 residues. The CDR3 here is CASSDGRLGGSYEQYF. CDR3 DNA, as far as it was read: TGTGCCAGCAGTGATGGGAGACTGGGGGGCTCCTAT.

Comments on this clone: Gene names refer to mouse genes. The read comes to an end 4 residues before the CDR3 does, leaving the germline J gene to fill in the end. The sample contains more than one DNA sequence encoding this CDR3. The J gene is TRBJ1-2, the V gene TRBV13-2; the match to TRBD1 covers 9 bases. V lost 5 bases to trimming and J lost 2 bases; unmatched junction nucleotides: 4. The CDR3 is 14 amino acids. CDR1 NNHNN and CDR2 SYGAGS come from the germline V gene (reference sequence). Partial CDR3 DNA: TGTGCCAGCGGGGAGGGGACAGGGAACTCC. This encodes CASGEGTGNS. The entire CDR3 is CASGEGTGNSDYTF.

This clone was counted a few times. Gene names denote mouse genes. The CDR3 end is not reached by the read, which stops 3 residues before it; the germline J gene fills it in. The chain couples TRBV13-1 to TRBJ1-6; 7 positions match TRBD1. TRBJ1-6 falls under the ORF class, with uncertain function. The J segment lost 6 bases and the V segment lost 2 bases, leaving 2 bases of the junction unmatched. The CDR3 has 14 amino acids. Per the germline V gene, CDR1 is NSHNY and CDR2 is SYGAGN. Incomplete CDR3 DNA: TGTGCCAGCAGTGACAGGGGGAGTAATTCGCCC. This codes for CASSDRGSNSP. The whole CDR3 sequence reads CASSDRGSNSPLYF.

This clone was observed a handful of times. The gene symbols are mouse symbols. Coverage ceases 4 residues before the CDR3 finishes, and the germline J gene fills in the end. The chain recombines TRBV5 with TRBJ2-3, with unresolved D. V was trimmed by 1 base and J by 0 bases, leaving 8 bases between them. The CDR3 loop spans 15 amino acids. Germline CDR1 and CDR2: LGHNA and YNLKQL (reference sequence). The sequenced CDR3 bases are TGTGCCAGCAGCCAAGTGCCAGCTAGTGCAGAA. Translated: CASSQVPASAE. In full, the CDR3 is CASSQVPASAETLYF.

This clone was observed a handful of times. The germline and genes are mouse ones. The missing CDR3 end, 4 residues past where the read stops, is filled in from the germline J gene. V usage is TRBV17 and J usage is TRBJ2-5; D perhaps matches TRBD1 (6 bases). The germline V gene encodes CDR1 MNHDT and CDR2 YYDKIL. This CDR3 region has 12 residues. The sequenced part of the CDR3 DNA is TGTGCTAGCAGTAACAGGGTTGAC. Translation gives CASSNRVD. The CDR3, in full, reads CASSNRVDTQYF.

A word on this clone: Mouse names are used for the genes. CDR3: CASSPGLGAQDTQYF. CDR3 bases read: TGTGCCAGCAGCCCTGGACTGGGGGCCCAAGAC. This chain connects TRBV19 to TRBJ2-5, with TRBD2 matching over 10 bases. The read is 4 residues too short to cover the CDR3 end, so that end is filled in from the germline J gene. This CDR3 is 15 amino acids long. With 5 bases clipped from V and 2 bases from J, the junction kept 5 bases outside the gene matches. Looked up from germline, CDR1 is FNHDT and CDR2 is SITEND (reference sequence).

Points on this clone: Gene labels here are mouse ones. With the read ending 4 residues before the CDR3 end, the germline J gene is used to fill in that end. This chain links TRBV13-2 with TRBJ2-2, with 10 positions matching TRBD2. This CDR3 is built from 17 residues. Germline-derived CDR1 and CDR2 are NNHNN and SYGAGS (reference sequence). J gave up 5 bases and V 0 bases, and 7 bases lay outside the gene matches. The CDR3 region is CASGDELGGRWTGQLYF. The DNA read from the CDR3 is TGTGCCAGCGGTGATGAGCTGGGGGGGCGCTGGACCGGG.

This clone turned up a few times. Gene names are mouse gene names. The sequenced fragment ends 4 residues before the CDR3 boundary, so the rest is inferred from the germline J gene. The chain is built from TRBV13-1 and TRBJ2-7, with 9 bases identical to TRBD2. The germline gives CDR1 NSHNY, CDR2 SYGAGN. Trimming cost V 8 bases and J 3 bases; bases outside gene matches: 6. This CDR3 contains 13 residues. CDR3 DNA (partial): TGTGCCAGTCCCGGGACTGGGAGCTAT. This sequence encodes CASPGTGSY. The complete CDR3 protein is CASPGTGSYEQYF.